The 23 T cell receptor beta chains reported below all come from one sample, sequenced in a study of cytomegalovirus exposure and HLA in healthy donors. Use of 60 Vbeta and 13 Jbeta primers characterized the PCR. The repertoire was sequenced with immunoSEQ multiplex PCR; TCRdb's copy has only in-frame clones and lacks some. The sample lists over 65,000 clones, roughly 80% occurring once. The sequenced sample consisted of PBMCs. All receptors derive from a woman in her 30s in good health and CMV-seropositive.

V gene TRBV9 combines with J gene TRBJ2-1, with D possibly matching TRBD2 (6 bases). Germline V gene data show CDR1 as SGDLS and CDR2 as YYNGEE. V was shortened by 2 bases and J by 9 bases, with 15 bases between the two germline ends. This CDR3 spans 14 amino acids. CDR3 coding DNA: TGTGCCAGCAGCGTGAAGGCGGGATTAGGTGAGCAGTTCTTC. This gives the protein CASSVKAGLGEQFF.

This chain uses TRBV7-9 with TRBJ2-3; 12 nucleotides align to TRBD2. V lost 5 bases, J lost 6 bases, and 9 bases stayed unmatched. Germline lookup yields CDR1 SEHNR and CDR2 FQNEAQ (reference sequence). The CDR3 is made up of 16 amino acids. CDR3 sequence: CASSIRTSGKGDTQYF. CDR3 nucleotides: TGTGCCAGCAGCATACGGACTAGCGGGAAAGGGGATACGCAGTATTTT.

The chain has TRBV6-1 and TRBJ2-2; 7 bases are a match to TRBD1. Germline values: CDR1 MNHNS, CDR2 SASEGT. The CDR3 is 15 amino acids. Trimming removed 0 bases from V and 5 bases from J; junction bases left unmatched: 3. CDR3 protein: CASSEAGGVTGELFF. The CDR3 nucleotides read TGTGCCAGCAGTGAAGCAGGGGGCGTAACCGGGGAGCTGTTTTTT.

The J gene is TRBJ2-7, the V gene TRBV29-1, with TRBD2 matching over 10 bases. Germline V gives CDR1 SQVTM, CDR2 ANQGSEA. This CDR3 has 15 residues. The trim removed 3 bases at V and 1 base at J, leaving 6 bases unmatched. The CDR3 region is CSVDGLAGDSYEQYF. The CDR3 nucleotides read TGCAGCGTTGACGGGCTAGCGGGGGATTCCTACGAGCAGTACTTC.

CDR3 nucleotides: TGTGCCAGCAGCTTAGGCACAGGGAGCACAGATACGCAGTATTTT. Translated: CASSLGTGSTDTQYF. The V and J genes are TRBV7-9 and TRBJ2-3, with a possible D match to TRBD1 (6 bases). Germline V gene sequence: CDR1 SEHNR, CDR2 FQNEAQ (reference sequence). V lost 1 base, J lost 0 bases, and 8 bases lay in between. The CDR3 has 15 amino acids. The full variable domain, its missing parts supplied by reference TRBV7-9 and TRBJ2-3, is DTGVSQNPRHKITKRGQNVTFRCDPISEHNRLYWYRQTLGQGPEFLTYFQNEAQLEKSRLLSDRFSAERPKGSFSTLEIQRTEQGDSAMYLCASSLGTGSTDTQYFGPGTRLTVL.

J is TRBJ2-1 and V is TRBV7-9; maybe TRBD2 (6 bases). V lost 0 bases and J 2 bases, leaving 17 bases between the germline ends. Per the germline V gene, CDR1 is SEHNR and CDR2 is FQNEAQ (reference sequence). This CDR3 spans 18 amino acids. This CDR3 reads CASSLALRGGGTYNEQFF. The CDR3 DNA is TGTGCCAGCAGCTTAGCCCTCCGGGGAGGAGGAACCTACAATGAGCAGTTCTTC.

The chain couples TRBV27 to TRBJ1-2, with D maybe TRBD1 (5 bases). Per germline, CDR1 MNHEY and CDR2 SMNVEV (reference sequence). The CDR3 runs to 14 residues. Deletions cut 2 bases from V and 4 bases from J, with 11 bases between. This CDR3 is CASSLTGEVYGYTF. CDR3 nucleotide sequence: TGTGCCAGCAGTTTAACGGGGGAGGTCTATGGCTACACCTTC.

The gene calls are TRBV11-1 and TRBJ2-7; 8 nucleotides agree with TRBD2. The germline V gene encodes CDR1 SGHAT and CDR2 FQDESV (reference sequence). V shed 7 bases, J shed 4 bases, and the junction held 12 bases outside the gene matches. This CDR3 has 15 amino acids. CDR3 in amino acids: CASTRLGSGVYEQYF. The CDR3, as DNA: TGTGCCAGCACCCGCTTAGGTAGCGGGGTTTACGAGCAGTACTTC.

The chain employs TRBV6-4 and TRBJ2-7; 8 positions match TRBD2. The CDR3 runs to 16 residues. The V gene's germline CDR1 is MRHNA and CDR2 SNTAGT. V gave up 6 bases and J gave up 1 base; unmatched junction bases: 11. The chain's CDR3 is CASSSPRGLASYEQYF. DNA of the CDR3: TGTGCCAGCAGCTCCCCCCGAGGACTAGCTTCCTACGAGCAGTACTTC.

CDR3 sequence reads: CASSTRQFTLVDTQYF. CDR3 in DNA: TGTGCCAGCAGCACTCGACAGTTCACGCTCGTGGATACGCAGTATTTT. The chain uses TRBV28 and TRBJ2-3, with D tentatively TRBD1 (5 bases). CDR3 length: 16 amino acids. In germline, CDR1 is MDHEN, CDR2 SYDVKM. Trimming cost V 6 bases and J 6 bases, with 22 bases left between them.

J is TRBJ1-4 and V is TRBV9; 12 nucleotides match TRBD1. The CDR3 has 20 amino acids. Looked up from germline, CDR1 is SGDLS and CDR2 is YYNGEE. V trimming: 1 base; J trimming: 3 bases; junction bases outside the gene matches: 13. The DNA for the CDR3 is TGTGCCAGCAGCGTAAGAGAAAACCCGGGACAGGGGGCATCTAATGAAAAACTGTTTTTT. Translating gives CASSVRENPGQGASNEKLFF.

CDR3 nucleotide sequence: TGTGCCAGCAGCCAAGGACTAGCGGGAACCGGGGAGCTGTTTTTT. It translates to CASSQGLAGTGELFF. The chain uses TRBV7-2 and TRBJ2-2; 12 bases match TRBD2. The V segment lost 5 bases and the J segment 5 bases; nucleotides outside the gene matches: 3. Germline V CDR1 and CDR2: SGHTA, FQGNSA. The CDR3 has 15 residues.

This clone was counted only a few times. The chain couples TRBV28 to TRBJ1-5; D may be TRBD1 (5 bases). Deletions cut 2 bases from V and 3 bases from J, with 11 bases between. There are 15 residues in the CDR3. The germline gives CDR1 MDHEN, CDR2 SYDVKM. The CDR3: CASSLIAGYNQPQHF. CDR3 in DNA: TGTGCCAGCAGTTTAATTGCAGGGTACAATCAGCCCCAGCATTTT.

For the CDR3, the DNA is TGTGCCAGCAGCTTATTGCTAGGCAATGAGCAGTTCTTC. Translation gives CASSLLLGNEQFF. The chain carries TRBV7-3 and TRBJ2-1; D not certain. Germline CDR1 SGHTA, CDR2 FQGTGA. Trimming took 2 bases from V and 6 from J, leaving 8 bases between them. The CDR3 loop spans 13 amino acids.

This clone was picked up a small number of times. The chain combines TRBV5-1 with TRBJ2-2; the match to TRBD2 covers 9 bases. Germline values: CDR1 SGHRS, CDR2 YFSETQ. CDR3 length: 16 residues. J lost 0 bases, V lost 3 bases, and 3 bases had no gene match. CDR3 DNA: TGCGCCAGCAGCTCAGGACTAGCGTCGAACACCGGGGAGCTGTTTTTT. Translating gives CASSSGLASNTGELFF.

This clone was observed a handful of times. The CDR3 region is CASSQATFNYEQYF. For the CDR3, the DNA is TGCGCCAGCAGCCAAGCGACATTTAACTACGAGCAGTACTTC. This chain connects TRBV4-1 to TRBJ2-7; D is undetermined. V lost 1 base to trimming and J lost 3 bases, with 10 bases between them. CDR1 is MGHRA, CDR2 YSYEKL, per germline. CDR3 length: 14 residues.

The chain is built from TRBV9 and TRBJ1-1; D is unclear. V shed 0 bases and J shed 5 bases, with 8 bases lying between them. Per the germline V gene, CDR1 is SGDLS and CDR2 is YYNGEE. CDR3 length equals 13 residues. The CDR3 sequence: CASSVGGQTEAFF. CDR3 coding DNA: TGTGCCAGCAGCGTAGGAGGGCAGACTGAAGCTTTCTTT.

The rearrangement links TRBV5-8 to TRBJ2-2; the match to TRBD1 covers 7 bases. Trimming at V came to 0 bases and at J to 3 bases, leaving 8 bases not matched to a gene. CDR1 and CDR2 from the germline V gene are SGHTS and YDEGEE. The CDR3 is 17 residues long. The CDR3 coding sequence is TGTGCCAGCAGCTTGGAGAAGACAGGGCGGGACACCGGGGAGCTGTTTTTT. Protein product: CASSLEKTGRDTGELFF.

The CDR3 nucleotides read TGTGCCAGCAGTTTAGCGGGAGTAAGGGAGACCCAGTACTTC. This translates into CASSLAGVRETQYF. The rearrangement links TRBV27 to TRBJ2-5, with 7 bases lining up with TRBD2. Germline assignment: CDR1 MNHEY and CDR2 SMNVEV (reference sequence). The CDR3 consists of 14 residues. J lost 5 bases, V lost 2 bases, and 5 bases had no gene match.

The chain couples TRBV14 to TRBJ2-1; 9 bases match TRBD1. The CDR3 length is 16 residues. Germline lookup yields CDR1 SGHDN and CDR2 FVKESK. Unmatched junction bases numbered 7, after V lost 5 bases and J lost 2 bases. The CDR3 nucleotides are TGTGCCAGCAGCAATCCGGGACAGGGAACCTACAATGAGCAGTTCTTC. The encoded protein is CASSNPGQGTYNEQFF.

The genes are TRBV28 and TRBJ2-5, with 10 bases identical to TRBD2. This CDR3 has 15 amino acids. Germline CDR1 MDHEN, CDR2 SYDVKM. V dropped 3 bases and J dropped 2; count of bases not matched to a gene: 3. For the CDR3, the DNA is TGTGCCAGCAGTTTTAGCGGGAGGTTACAAGAGACCCAGTACTTC. Its translation: CASSFSGRLQETQYF.

The rearrangement uses TRBV7-9 and TRBJ2-1; possibly TRBD2 for D (6 bases). Germline V gene sequence: CDR1 SEHNR, CDR2 FQNEAQ (reference sequence). The CDR3 is 14 amino acids. Trimming left V 3 bases short and J 4 bases short, with 10 bases between. This chain's CDR3 is CASSLGGGYNEQFF. For the CDR3, the DNA is TGTGCCAGCAGCTTGGGCGGAGGGTACAATGAGCAGTTCTTC.

This chain connects TRBV25-1 to TRBJ2-3; tentatively, D is TRBD2 (6 bases). Looked up from germline, CDR1 is MGHDK and CDR2 is SYGVNS. This CDR3 contains 14 residues. V lost 7 bases to trimming and J lost 5 bases, with 16 bases between them. Written as DNA, the CDR3 is TGTGCCAGCACCGCATCGGGAGCCCGAGATACGCAGTATTTT. Protein sequence: CASTASGARDTQYF. The whole variable domain, filled in from reference TRBV25-1 and TRBJ2-3, reads EADIYQTPRYLVIGTGKKITLECSQTMGHDKMYWYQQDPGMELHLIHYSYGVNSTEKGDLSSESTVSRIRTEHFPLTLESARPSHTSQYLCASTASGARDTQYFGPGTRLTVL.